This TCR beta chain derives from a study of identifying expanded T cells in peripheral blood. Sequenced by immunoSEQ multiplex PCR; TCRdb stores in-frame clones only, minus some. The sample contains over 85,000 clones, around 83% of which appear only once. This clonotype was sampled from a person aged 18-70 years in good health. The sequenced material came from blood.

Written as DNA, the CDR3 is TGTGCCAGCAGCCTCGGACAGCTAATGAACACTGAAGCTTTCTTT. Translated: CASSLGQLMNTEAFF. The gene calls are TRBV7-2 and TRBJ1-1, with TRBD1 as a possible D gene (6 bases). Germline values: CDR1 SGHTA, CDR2 FQGNSA. Trimming took 5 bases from V and 0 from J, leaving 13 bases between them. The CDR3 contains 15 residues.